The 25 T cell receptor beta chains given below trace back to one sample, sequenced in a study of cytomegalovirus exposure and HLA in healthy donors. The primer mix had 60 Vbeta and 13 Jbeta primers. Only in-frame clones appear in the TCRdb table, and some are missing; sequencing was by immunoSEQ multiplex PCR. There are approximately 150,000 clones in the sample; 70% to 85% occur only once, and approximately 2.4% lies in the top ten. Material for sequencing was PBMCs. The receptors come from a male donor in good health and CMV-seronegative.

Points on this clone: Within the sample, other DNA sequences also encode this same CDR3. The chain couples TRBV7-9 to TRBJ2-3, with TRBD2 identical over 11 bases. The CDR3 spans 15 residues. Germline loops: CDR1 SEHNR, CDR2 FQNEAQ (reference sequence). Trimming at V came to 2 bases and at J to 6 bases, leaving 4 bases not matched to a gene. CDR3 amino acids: CASSLLAGGPDTQYF. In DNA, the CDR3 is TGTGCCAGCAGCTTACTAGCGGGAGGCCCCGATACGCAGTATTTT.

CDR3 DNA sequence: TGTGCCAGCAGCTTAGGAGACTCGGGGACCTACGAGCAGTACTTC. It is translated as CASSLGDSGTYEQYF. V usage is TRBV7-6 and J usage is TRBJ2-7; a possible D gene is TRBD2 (5 bases). This CDR3 has 15 residues. Per the germline V gene, CDR1 is SGHVS and CDR2 is FNYEAQ. V lost 1 base and J 2 bases, leaving 12 bases between the germline ends.

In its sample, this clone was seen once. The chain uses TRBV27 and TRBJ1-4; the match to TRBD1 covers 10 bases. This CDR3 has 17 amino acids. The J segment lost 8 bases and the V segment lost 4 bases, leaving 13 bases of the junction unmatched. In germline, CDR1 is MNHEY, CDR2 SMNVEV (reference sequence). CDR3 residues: CASSSVRMGQGLEKLFF. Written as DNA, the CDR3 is TGTGCCAGCAGTTCCGTCCGAATGGGACAGGGGCTAGAAAAACTGTTTTTT.

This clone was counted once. The CDR3 sequence: CASTGTGADTQYF. The CDR3 coding sequence is TGTGCCAGCACTGGGACGGGGGCAGATACGCAGTATTTT. This chain joins TRBV2 and TRBJ2-3; weak D call: TRBD2 (6 bases). V dropped 7 bases and J dropped 4 bases, with 12 bases sitting between them. Germline V CDR1 and CDR2: SNHLY, FYNNEI. The CDR3 loop spans 13 amino acids.

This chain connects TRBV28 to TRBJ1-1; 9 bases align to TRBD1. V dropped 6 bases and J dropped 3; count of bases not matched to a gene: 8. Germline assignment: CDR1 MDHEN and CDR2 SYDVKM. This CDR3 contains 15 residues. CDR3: CASSKYTGGDTEAFF. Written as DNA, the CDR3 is TGTGCCAGCAGCAAATATACAGGGGGCGACACTGAAGCTTTCTTT.

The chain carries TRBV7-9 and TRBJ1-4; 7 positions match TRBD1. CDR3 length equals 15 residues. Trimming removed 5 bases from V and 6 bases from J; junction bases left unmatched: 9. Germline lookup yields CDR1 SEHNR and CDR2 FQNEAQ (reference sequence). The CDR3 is CASSLYRGGDEKLFF. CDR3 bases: TGTGCCAGCAGCCTCTACAGGGGCGGGGATGAAAAACTGTTTTTT. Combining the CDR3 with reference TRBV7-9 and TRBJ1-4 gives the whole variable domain DTGVSQNPRHKITKRGQNVTFRCDPISEHNRLYWYRQTLGQGPEFLTYFQNEAQLEKSRLLSDRFSAERPKGSFSTLEIQRTEQGDSAMYLCASSLYRGGDEKLFFGSGTQLSVL.

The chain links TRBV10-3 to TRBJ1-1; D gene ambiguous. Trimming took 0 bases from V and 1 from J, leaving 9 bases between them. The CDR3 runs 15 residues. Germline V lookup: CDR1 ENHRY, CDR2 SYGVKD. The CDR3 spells CAISESAEWNTEAFF. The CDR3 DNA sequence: TGTGCCATCAGTGAGTCAGCTGAATGGAACACTGAAGCTTTCTTT.

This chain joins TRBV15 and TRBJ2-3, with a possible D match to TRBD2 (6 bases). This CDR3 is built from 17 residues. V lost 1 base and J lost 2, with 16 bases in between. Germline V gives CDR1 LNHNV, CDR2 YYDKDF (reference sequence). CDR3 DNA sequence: TGTGCCACCAGCAGAGTCATCCTAGCGCTATCCACAGATACGCAGTATTTT. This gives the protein CATSRVILALSTDTQYF. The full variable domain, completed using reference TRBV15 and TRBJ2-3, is DAMVIQNPRYQVTQFGKPVTLSCSQTLNHNVMYWYQQKSSQAPKLLFHYYDKDFNNEADTPDNFQSRRPNTSFCFLDIRSPGLGDTAMYLCATSRVILALSTDTQYFGPGTRLTVL.

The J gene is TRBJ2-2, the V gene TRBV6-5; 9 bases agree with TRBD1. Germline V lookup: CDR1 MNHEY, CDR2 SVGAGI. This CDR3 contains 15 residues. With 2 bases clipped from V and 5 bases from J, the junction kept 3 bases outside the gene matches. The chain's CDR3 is CASSYDRGGTGELFF. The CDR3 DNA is TGTGCCAGCAGTTACGACAGGGGGGGAACCGGGGAGCTGTTTTTT.

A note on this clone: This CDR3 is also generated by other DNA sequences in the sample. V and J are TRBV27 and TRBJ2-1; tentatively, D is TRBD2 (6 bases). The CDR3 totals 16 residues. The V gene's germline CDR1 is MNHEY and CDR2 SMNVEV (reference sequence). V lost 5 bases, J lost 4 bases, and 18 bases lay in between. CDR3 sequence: CASSLSMAGFYNEQFF. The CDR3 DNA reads TGTGCCAGCAGTCTAAGTATGGCGGGATTTTACAATGAGCAGTTCTTC.

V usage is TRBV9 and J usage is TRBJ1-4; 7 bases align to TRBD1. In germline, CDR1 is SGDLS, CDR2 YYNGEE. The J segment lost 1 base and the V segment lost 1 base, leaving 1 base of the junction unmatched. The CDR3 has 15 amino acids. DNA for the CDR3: TGTGCCAGCAGCGTATCAGGGGGAACTAATGAAAAACTGTTTTTT. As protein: CASSVSGGTNEKLFF. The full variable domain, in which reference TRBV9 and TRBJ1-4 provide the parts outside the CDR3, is DSGVTQTPKHLITATGQRVTLRCSPRSGDLSVYWYQQSLDQGLQFLIQYYNGEERAKGNILERFSAQQFPDLHSELNLSSLELGDSALYFCASSVSGGTNEKLFFGSGTQLSVL.

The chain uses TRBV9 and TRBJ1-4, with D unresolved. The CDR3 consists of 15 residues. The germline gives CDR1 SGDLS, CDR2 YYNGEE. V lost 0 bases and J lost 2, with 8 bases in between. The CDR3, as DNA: TGTGCCAGCAGCGTAGGGTCCGGTACTAATGAAAAACTGTTTTTT. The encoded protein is CASSVGSGTNEKLFF.

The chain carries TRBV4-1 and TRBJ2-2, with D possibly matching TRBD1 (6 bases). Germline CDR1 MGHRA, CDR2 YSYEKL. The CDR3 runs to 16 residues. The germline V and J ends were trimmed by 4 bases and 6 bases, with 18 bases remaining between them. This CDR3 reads CASSRQDLFRAGELFF. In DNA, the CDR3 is TGCGCCAGCAGCCGACAGGACCTATTTCGGGCCGGGGAGCTGTTTTTT.

CDR3 nucleotide sequence: TGTGCCAGCACCGGGTGGCTCCAAGAGACCCAGTACTTC. Protein sequence: CASTGWLQETQYF. This chain links TRBV13 with TRBJ2-5, with D unresolved. The germline CDR1 and CDR2 sequences are PRHDT and FYEKMQ (reference sequence). The CDR3 consists of 13 residues. The V and J ends lost 7 bases and 1 base respectively, with 10 bases between them.

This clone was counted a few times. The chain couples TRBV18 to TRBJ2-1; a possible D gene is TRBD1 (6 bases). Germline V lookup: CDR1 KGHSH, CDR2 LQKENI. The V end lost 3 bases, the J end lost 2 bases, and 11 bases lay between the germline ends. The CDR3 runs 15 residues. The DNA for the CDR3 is TGTGCCAGCTCACCCAACAGGGCTCCCTACAATGAGCAGTTCTTC. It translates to CASSPNRAPYNEQFF.

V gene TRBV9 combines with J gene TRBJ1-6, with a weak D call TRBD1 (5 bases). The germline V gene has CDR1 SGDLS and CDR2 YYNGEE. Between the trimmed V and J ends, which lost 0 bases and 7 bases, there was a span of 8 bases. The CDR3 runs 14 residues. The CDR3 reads CASSVEEGNSPLHF. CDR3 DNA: TGTGCCAGCAGCGTAGAGGAGGGGAATTCACCCCTCCACTTT.

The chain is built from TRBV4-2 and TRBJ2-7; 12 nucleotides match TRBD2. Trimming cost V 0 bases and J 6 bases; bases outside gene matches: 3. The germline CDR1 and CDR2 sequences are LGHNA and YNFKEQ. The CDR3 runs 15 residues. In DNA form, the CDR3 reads TGTGCCAGCAGCCAAGACCCGACTAGCGGGAGCGAGCAGTACTTC. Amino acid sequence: CASSQDPTSGSEQYF.

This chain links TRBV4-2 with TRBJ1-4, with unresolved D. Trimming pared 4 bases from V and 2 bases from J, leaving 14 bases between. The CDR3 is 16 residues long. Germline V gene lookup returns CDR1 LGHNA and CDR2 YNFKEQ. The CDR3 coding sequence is TGTGCCAGCAGCCCGGAACTGGGCCTTACTAATGAAAAACTGTTTTTT. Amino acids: CASSPELGLTNEKLFF.

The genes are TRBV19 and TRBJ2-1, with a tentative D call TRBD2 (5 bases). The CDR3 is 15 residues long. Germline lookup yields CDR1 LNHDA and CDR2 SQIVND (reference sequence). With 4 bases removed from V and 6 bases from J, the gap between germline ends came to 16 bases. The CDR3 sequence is CASSRDSYAGNEQFF. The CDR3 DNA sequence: TGTGCCAGTAGTAGGGATAGCTATGCGGGCAATGAGCAGTTCTTC.

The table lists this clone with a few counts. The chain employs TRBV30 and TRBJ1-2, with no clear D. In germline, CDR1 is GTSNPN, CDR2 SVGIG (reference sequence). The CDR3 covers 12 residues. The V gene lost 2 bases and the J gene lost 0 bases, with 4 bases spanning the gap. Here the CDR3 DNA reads TGTGCCTGGAGTCTAGCTAACTATGGCTACACCTTC. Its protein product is CAWSLANYGYTF.

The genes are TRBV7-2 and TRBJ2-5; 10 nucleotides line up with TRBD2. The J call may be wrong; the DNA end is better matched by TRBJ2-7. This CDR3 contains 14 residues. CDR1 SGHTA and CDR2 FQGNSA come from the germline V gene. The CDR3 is CASSLSSGSYEQYF. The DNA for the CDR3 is TGTGCCAGCAGCTTATCTAGCGGGAGTTACGAGCAGTACTTC.

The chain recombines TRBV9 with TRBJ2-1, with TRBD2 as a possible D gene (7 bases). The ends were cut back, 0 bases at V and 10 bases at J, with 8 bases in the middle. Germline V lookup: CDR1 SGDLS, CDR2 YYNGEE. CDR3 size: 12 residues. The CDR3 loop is CASSVEGGEQFF. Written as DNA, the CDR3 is TGTGCCAGCAGCGTAGAGGGGGGGGAGCAGTTCTTC.

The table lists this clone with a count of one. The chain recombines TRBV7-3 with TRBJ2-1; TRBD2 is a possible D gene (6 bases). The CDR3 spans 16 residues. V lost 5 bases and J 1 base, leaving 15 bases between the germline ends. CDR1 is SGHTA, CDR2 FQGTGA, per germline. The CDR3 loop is CASSPLGSGSYNEQFF. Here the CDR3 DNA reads TGTGCCAGCAGCCCTTTGGGTAGCGGATCCTACAATGAGCAGTTCTTC.

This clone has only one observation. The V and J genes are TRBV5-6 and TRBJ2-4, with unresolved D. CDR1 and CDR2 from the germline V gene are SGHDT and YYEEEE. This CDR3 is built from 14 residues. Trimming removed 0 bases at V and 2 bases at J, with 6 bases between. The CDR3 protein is CASSLAESKNIQYF. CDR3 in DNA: TGTGCCAGCAGCTTGGCCGAGTCCAAAAACATTCAGTACTTC.

CDR3: CASSIGGLAGGQAKNIQYF. Written as DNA, the CDR3 is TGTGCCAGTAGTATTGGTGGACTAGCGGGAGGGCAAGCCAAAAACATTCAGTACTTC. The rearrangement links TRBV19 to TRBJ2-4, with 15 bases fitting TRBD2. CDR1 is LNHDA, CDR2 SQIVND, per germline (reference sequence). Germline trimming cut 3 bases from V and 0 bases from J; bases unmatched to any gene: 6. The CDR3 extends over 19 amino acids.